This T cell receptor beta chain was captured in a study of shared clonotypes between healthy human individuals. Study findings and constraints: Estimated richness values were generally larger in naive subsets than in memory subsets.

The repertoire was sequenced with immunoSEQ multiplex PCR; TCRdb's copy has only in-frame clones and lacks some. The sample carries 1.5 million to 1.9 million clones, approximately 98% recorded once. A word on this clone: Its antigen remains unidentified.

Healthy and HIV-negative, the adult donors had no recent acute infections or vaccinations. With 4 bases clipped from V and 11 bases from J, the junction kept 15 bases outside the gene matches. Germline V gene lookup returns CDR1 SGHNT and CDR2 YYREEE (reference sequence). The CDR3 has 16 residues. The TCR was taken from a man in his thirties or forties in good health. The V gene is TRBV5-4, the J gene TRBJ1-4; 9 bases line up with TRBD1. The sample consisted of naive CD4+ T cells sorted from blood. Regarding subset: CD45RA+ positively selected. CDR3 DNA sequence: TGTGCCAGCAGCATGGCACCGGGACAGGGTTTAGGGAAACTGTTTTTT. Protein: CASSMAPGQGLGKLFF.